Presented here are 16 T cell receptor beta chains from one specimen sequenced in a study of T cells after yellow fever vaccination. Using its own MiXCR run on the 5' RACE reads, TCRdb lists one record per CDR3 protein. The sample consists of roughly 520,000 distinct CDR3 sequences, 20% to 25% of them appearing once. This specimen consisted of PBMCs, obtained more than 20 days after the first yellow fever vaccination. These receptors originate from a man younger than 35 who received the YFV17D yellow fever vaccine.

The chain recombines TRBV2 with TRBJ2-3, with 9 positions matching TRBD2. CDR3 length: 16 amino acids. The J segment lost 5 bases and the V segment lost 5 bases, leaving 11 bases of the junction unmatched. Per germline, CDR1 SNHLY and CDR2 FYNNEI. The CDR3 region has the DNA TGTGCCAGCAGTACCCCGGGGCGGGGGGGAAGAGATACGCAGTATTTT. It is translated as CASSTPGRGGRDTQYF.

The V and J genes are TRBV12-3 or TRBV12-4 and TRBJ1-2; a weak D match, TRBD1 (5 bases). The CDR3 is made up of 12 amino acids. V was shortened by 2 bases and J by 7 bases, with 8 bases between the two germline ends. The CDR3 here is CASSLSGSGYTF. The CDR3 DNA follows: TGTGCCAGCAGTTTATCAGGGTCTGGCTACACCTTC.

This clonotype was detected a few times. This chain uses TRBV7-6 with TRBJ2-3; 8 bases are shared with TRBD2. The CDR3 extends over 15 amino acids. The germline V gene encodes CDR1 SGHVS and CDR2 FNYEAQ. V trimming: 5 bases; J trimming: 3 bases; junction bases outside the gene matches: 7. The DNA for the CDR3 is TGTGCCAGCAGCGCAAGCGGGGGAGAGACAGATACGCAGTATTTT. As protein: CASSASGGETDTQYF.

The chain couples TRBV10-3 to TRBJ1-6; D is unresolved. Trimming took 2 bases from V and 9 from J, leaving 14 bases between them. The CDR3 covers 15 residues. Germline assignment: CDR1 ENHRY and CDR2 SYGVKD. The CDR3 here is CAISEGGGWVSPLHF. CDR3 DNA sequence: TGTGCCATCAGTGAGGGTGGAGGCTGGGTTTCACCCCTCCACTTT.

This clonotype has more than one count but fewer than ten. V gene TRBV15 combines with J gene TRBJ2-7; no firm D call. Trimming removed 2 bases at V and 1 base at J, with 6 bases between. This CDR3 contains 13 residues. In germline, CDR1 is LNHNV, CDR2 YYDKDF (reference sequence). DNA for the CDR3: TGTGCCACCAGCAGATCGTCGTCCTACGAGCAGTACTTC. This gives the protein CATSRSSSYEQYF.

This clonotype was counted a few times. This chain joins TRBV7-9 and TRBJ2-6; D may be TRBD2 (5 bases). CDR3 length: 15 residues. CDR1 SEHNR and CDR2 FQNEAQ come from the germline V gene (reference sequence). V lost 2 bases to trimming and J lost 4 bases, with 9 bases between them. In DNA form, the CDR3 reads TGTGCCAGCAGCTTACGAACGGGAGGGGCCAACGTCCTGACTTTC. It translates to CASSLRTGGANVLTF.

V and J are TRBV7-6 and TRBJ1-3; D not certain. This CDR3 is 15 amino acids long. The germline V gene encodes CDR1 SGHVS and CDR2 FNYEAQ. Trimming took off 3 bases at V and 10 bases at J, with 19 bases between the two ends. The CDR3 sequence: CASSFAVGGDNTIYF. The CDR3 nucleotides are TGTGCCAGCAGCTTTGCTGTCGGAGGAGACAATACCATATATTTT.

This clonotype was seen a few times. This chain links TRBV6-2 or TRBV6-3 with TRBJ2-4; 7 bases are a match to TRBD1. Germline V gives CDR1 MNHEY, CDR2 SVGEGT. The CDR3 consists of 13 residues. The ends lost 6 bases at V and 5 bases at J; junction bases unmatched: 4. The CDR3 DNA sequence: TGTGCCAGCAGGGGGACAGCGGAAAACATTCAGTACTTC. Translation: CASRGTAENIQYF.

This clonotype has just a few counts. V and J are TRBV4-1 and TRBJ2-1; 14 bases match TRBD2. Germline CDR1 MGHRA, CDR2 YSYEKL. J lost 8 bases, V lost 0 bases, and 3 bases had no gene match. This CDR3 comprises 16 residues. Here the CDR3 reads CASSQDGLAGGDEQFF. The CDR3, as DNA: TGCGCCAGCAGCCAAGATGGACTAGCGGGGGGAGATGAGCAGTTCTTC.

This clonotype came up a few times. This sequence joins TRBV5-6 and TRBJ2-2; TRBD2 matches at 8 bases. The trim removed 1 base at V and 5 bases at J, leaving 10 bases unmatched. The germline gives CDR1 SGHDT, CDR2 YYEEEE. The CDR3 runs to 17 residues. Here the CDR3 reads CASSLRSGGTGTGELFF. For the CDR3, the DNA is TGTGCCAGCAGCTTGAGATCGGGGGGGACGGGGACCGGGGAGCTGTTTTTT.

The sample holds a few counts of this clonotype. This chain connects TRBV5-1 to TRBJ2-5; 9 positions match TRBD2. The length of the CDR3 is 16 residues. Germline V gene data show CDR1 as SGHRS and CDR2 as YFSETQ. V trimming: 1 base; J trimming: 1 base; junction bases outside the gene matches: 5. CDR3: CASSLRGGGAQETQYF. DNA for the CDR3: TGCGCCAGCAGCTTGAGGGGCGGGGGGGCCCAAGAGACCCAGTACTTC.

The sample holds a few counts of this clonotype. The genes are TRBV20-1 and TRBJ2-5; D gene uncertain. V lost 1 base, J lost 1 base, and 10 bases lay in between. Looked up from germline, CDR1 is DFQATT and CDR2 is SNEGSKA (reference sequence). This CDR3 is built from 14 residues. CDR3 region: CSARVGEAQETQYF. For the CDR3, the DNA is TGCAGTGCTAGAGTCGGTGAGGCCCAAGAGACCCAGTACTTC.

The chain combines TRBV20-1 with TRBJ2-3; no firm D call. The V gene lost 8 bases and the J gene lost 0 bases, with 12 bases spanning the gap. Looked up from germline, CDR1 is DFQATT and CDR2 is SNEGSKA (reference sequence). CDR3 length equals 13 residues. CDR3: CSSWTRSTDTQYF. CDR3 in DNA: TGCAGTTCCTGGACGAGGAGCACAGATACGCAGTATTTT.

This clonotype showed up just a few times. V gene TRBV3-1 combines with J gene TRBJ2-4, with D possibly TRBD1 on 5 matching bases. Germline CDR1 reads LGHDT; CDR2 reads YNNKEL (reference sequence). The CDR3 totals 15 residues. The ends were cut back, 4 bases at V and 7 bases at J, with 17 bases in the middle. Here the CDR3 reads CASSPTRTPGNIQYF. The CDR3 DNA reads TGTGCCAGCAGCCCTACGAGGACACCGGGCAACATTCAGTACTTC.

This chain connects TRBV29-1 to TRBJ1-1; D ambiguous. CDR1 is SQVTM, CDR2 ANQGSEA, per germline. Trimming stripped 4 bases from V and 1 base from J, with 7 bases between. CDR3 length equals 12 residues. DNA of the CDR3: TGCAGCGTTGGGGAGAAGAACACTGAAGCTTTCTTT. Its protein is CSVGEKNTEAFF.

On this clonotype: A much larger clone is a single base away; this may be a read error. The chain recombines TRBV6-2 or TRBV6-3 with TRBJ2-2; tentatively, D is TRBD1 (6 bases). V lost 5 bases and J 1 base, leaving 8 bases between the germline ends. CDR1 MNHEY and CDR2 SVGEGT come from the germline V gene. The CDR3 has 14 residues. The CDR3 DNA is TGTGCCAGCAGTATGGGACAGAACACCGGGGAGCTGTTTTTT. This codes for CASSMGQNTGELFF.